The 7 T cell receptor beta chains below come from one sample, sequenced in a study of T cell responses to AZD1222 COVID-19 vaccine. TCRdb's copy holds only in-frame clones and misses some; the assay was immunoSEQ multiplex PCR. The table includes tens of thousands of clones, approximately 85% detected once. Here the sequenced sample was peripheral blood, taken 28 days after the second AZD1222 dose. The receptors were sampled from an adult who received the AZD1222 COVID-19 vaccine.

This clone was counted once. This chain connects TRBV6-6 to TRBJ1-6, with a possible D match to TRBD1 (6 bases). The CDR3 is 13 residues long. Per the germline V gene, CDR1 is MNHNY and CDR2 is SVGAGI (reference sequence). Trimming removed 7 bases from V and 5 bases from J, with 9 bases in between. CDR3 region: CASMGANNSPLHF. Written as DNA, the CDR3 is TGTGCCAGCATGGGGGCTAATAATTCACCCCTCCACTTT.

As DNA, the CDR3 is TGTGCCAGCAGCTTAGCTCCCTTAGCAGGGGGGATCCGGAACACTGAAGCTTTCTTT. The encoded protein is CASSLAPLAGGIRNTEAFF. V usage is TRBV7-2 and J usage is TRBJ1-1, with 7 bases lining up with TRBD1. CDR1 and CDR2 (germline): SGHTA, FQGNSA. Trimming removed 0 bases from V and 1 base from J; junction bases left unmatched: 14. This CDR3 has 19 amino acids.

This chain links TRBV24-1 with TRBJ2-2, with unresolved D. Germline assignment: CDR1 KGHDR and CDR2 SFDVKD. Trimming removed 2 bases from V and 5 bases from J, with 11 bases in between. The CDR3 extends over 15 amino acids. CDR3 residues: CATSDSITMTGELFF. CDR3 coding DNA: TGTGCCACCAGTGATTCCATCACAATGACCGGGGAGCTGTTTTTT.

The rearrangement joins TRBV6-6 to TRBJ2-2; a possible D gene is TRBD2 (6 bases). CDR1 is MNHNY, CDR2 SVGAGI, per germline (reference sequence). V lost 8 bases, J lost 0 bases, and 10 bases lay in between. CDR3 length: 14 residues. The CDR3 nucleotides are TGTGCCAGCCGGGACTCTGCGAACACCGGGGAGCTGTTTTTT. Amino acid sequence: CASRDSANTGELFF.

This rearrangement joins TRBV5-6 to TRBJ1-3; D possibly corresponds to TRBD1 (6 bases). Germline lookup yields CDR1 SGHDT and CDR2 YYEEEE. Trimming pared 0 bases from V and 3 bases from J, leaving 10 bases between. The CDR3 contains 15 residues. The CDR3 is CASSLGTAFGNTIYF. Here the CDR3 DNA reads TGTGCCAGCAGCTTGGGGACAGCATTTGGAAACACCATATATTTT.

V usage is TRBV15 and J usage is TRBJ2-5, with a tentative D call TRBD2 (5 bases). There are 14 residues in the CDR3. CDR1 is LNHNV, CDR2 YYDKDF, per germline (reference sequence). V gave up 2 bases and J gave up 5 bases, with 12 bases separating them. The CDR3 sequence is CATSRPGIEETQYF. The DNA of the CDR3 is TGTGCCACCAGCAGACCCGGGATCGAGGAGACCCAGTACTTC.

This chain joins TRBV6-5 and TRBJ2-5, with D uncertain. The V end was cut by 8 bases, the J end by 5 bases, with 15 bases between. The germline V gene has CDR1 MNHEY and CDR2 SVGAGI. The length of the CDR3 is 13 residues. CDR3 residues: CASADIMRETQYF. DNA for the CDR3: TGTGCCAGCGCAGACATCATGAGGGAGACCCAGTACTTC.